The text below deals with one T cell receptor (beta chain). Original analysis: By means of reference gene primer amplification, nucleated cell counts were estimated. Assay used: immunoSEQ multiplex PCR; TCRdb lists only in-frame clones, some missing. V and J calls and clone size are as listed in that table; D and trimming were resolved from the DNA. Of about 67,000 clones in the sample, 88% were seen once. Germline CDR1 SGHTA, CDR2 FQGNSA. This CDR3 is 19 amino acids long. V lost 1 base and J lost 0; bases outside the gene matches: 13. This specimen belongs to a study of blood T cell repertoires in COVID-19. On the study more broadly: Acute-phase and convalescent COVID-19 samples originated in the United States, Italy and Spain. T cells, B-cell-depleted T cells, or PBMCs supplied cDNA or gDNA.

The specimen was peripheral blood. This sequence originates from a woman aged 55-70 years with acute or convalescent COVID-19. This rearrangement joins TRBV7-2 to TRBJ1-1; TRBD1 matches 8 bases. CDR3: CASSLVGDRLLGVNTEAFF. The CDR3 DNA is TGTGCCAGCAGCTTAGTAGGGGACAGGTTACTTGGGGTGAACACTGAAGCTTTCTTT. Together with reference TRBV7-2 and TRBJ1-1, the CDR3 gives the full variable domain: GAGVSQSPSNKVTEKGKDVELRCDPISGHTALYWYRQSLGQGLEFLIYFQGNSAPDKSGLPSDRFSAERTGGSVSTLTIQRTQQEDSAVYLCASSLVGDRLLGVNTEAFFGQGTRLTVV.